The 23 T cell receptor beta chains listed next were all sequenced from one sample in a study of T cell responses to AZD1222 COVID-19 vaccine (dated by TCRdb to the early 2020s). The sample's time point label, decoded: about 28 days (+/-7) after the second vaccine dose. The library relied on the immunoSEQ multiplex PCR assay. Entries here come from immuneACCESS through TCRdb and include only in-frame sequences with V and J called. Some clones fail to appear in such tables; in the studies checked, an unresolved V gene covers under half of the shortfall, and the cause of the remainder is unknown. This sample is represented by 150,000 to 200,000 clones; about 88% of them were singletons. Roughly 26% of the sample rests with the top ten. The sequences come from peripheral blood, collected 28 days after the second AZD1222 dose. Every receptor here comes from an adult who received the AZD1222 COVID-19 vaccine.

The chain couples TRBV30 to TRBJ2-7; D ambiguous. CDR1 GTSNPN and CDR2 SVGIG come from the germline V gene (reference sequence). V dropped 2 bases and J dropped 3 bases, with 5 bases sitting between them. There are 11 residues in the CDR3. CDR3 amino acids: CAWSQYYEQYF. As DNA, the CDR3 is TGTGCCTGGAGTCAATACTACGAGCAGTACTTC.

The CDR3 protein is CASSGGQGGNQPQHF. CDR3 nucleotide sequence: TGTGCCAGCAGCGGTGGACAGGGAGGTAATCAGCCCCAGCATTTT. J is TRBJ1-5 and V is TRBV7-4; TRBD1 matches at 8 bases. The CDR3 runs 15 residues. Germline CDR1 and CDR2: SGHVT and SQSDAQ. J lost 4 bases, V lost 5 bases, and 7 bases had no gene match.

The chain employs TRBV2 and TRBJ2-5; D is unresolved. The V end lost 7 bases, the J end lost 4 bases, and 13 bases lay between the germline ends. Germline-derived CDR1 and CDR2 are SNHLY and FYNNEI. The CDR3 is made up of 13 amino acids. In DNA form, the CDR3 reads TGTGCCAGCACTGCGGCCGGGCCAGAGACCCAGTACTTC. It specifies CASTAAGPETQYF.

This sequence joins TRBV7-3 and TRBJ2-1; D is possibly TRBD1 (6 bases). CDR3 length: 15 amino acids. Germline V lookup: CDR1 SGHTA, CDR2 FQGTGA. Trimming stripped 2 bases from V and 5 bases from J, with 13 bases between. The CDR3 DNA sequence: TGTGCCAGCAGCTTAGAACAGGGTTGGGACAATGAGCAGTTCTTC. Translated: CASSLEQGWDNEQFF.

J is TRBJ2-5 and V is TRBV24-1; 10 bases are a match to TRBD2. V shed 2 bases and J 4 bases; nucleotides not matched to a gene: 3. Germline loops: CDR1 KGHDR, CDR2 SFDVKD. The CDR3 length is 15 residues. CDR3 region: CATSDSAGGLETQYF. Here the CDR3 DNA reads TGTGCCACCAGTGATTCAGCGGGAGGGTTAGAGACCCAGTACTTC.

The chain uses TRBV19 and TRBJ1-1; D is uncertain. The CDR3 runs 14 residues. Germline-derived CDR1 and CDR2 are LNHDA and SQIVND (reference sequence). Trimming took off 10 bases at V and 8 bases at J, with 23 bases between the two ends. The CDR3 DNA reads TGTGCCACGTCTATAATAGGAGGGTCGGGCGAAGCTTTCTTT. Encoded protein: CATSIIGGSGEAFF.

The J gene is TRBJ2-2, the V gene TRBV9; 9 positions match TRBD1. Per the germline V gene, CDR1 is SGDLS and CDR2 is YYNGEE. CDR3 length equals 18 residues. V lost 2 bases, J lost 0 bases, and 8 bases stayed unmatched. Written as DNA, the CDR3 is TGTGCCAGCAGCGTCCGAATGGGACAGGGTTCGAACACCGGGGAGCTGTTTTTT. Its translation is CASSVRMGQGSNTGELFF.

On this clone itself: This CDR3 is also generated by other DNA sequences in the sample. The chain couples TRBV2 to TRBJ2-7, with TRBD1 as a possible D gene (5 bases). CDR1 SNHLY and CDR2 FYNNEI come from the germline V gene. This CDR3 contains 12 residues. V gave up 7 bases and J gave up 2 bases, with 9 bases separating them. The CDR3 region has the DNA TGTGCCAGCAAGGGGTTGCCCTACGAGCAGTACTTC. This encodes CASKGLPYEQYF.

This rearrangement joins TRBV20-1 to TRBJ1-4; TRBD1 aligns across 8 bases. The V segment lost 7 bases and the J segment 11 bases; nucleotides outside the gene matches: 6. Germline V CDR1 and CDR2: DFQATT, SNEGSKA (reference sequence). The CDR3 covers 11 residues. CDR3 sequence reads: CSVPDRVKLFF. The CDR3 DNA is TGCAGTGTCCCGGACAGGGTGAAACTGTTTTTT.

The V and J genes are TRBV9 and TRBJ2-7, with TRBD2 as a possible D gene (5 bases). The CDR3 spans 13 residues. V was pared by 2 bases and J by 5 bases, with 11 bases between. The germline V gene has CDR1 SGDLS and CDR2 YYNGEE. The CDR3 DNA sequence: TGTGCCAGCAGCGTGGGAGTAGTCCACGAGCAGTACTTC. Translating gives CASSVGVVHEQYF.

The V call is TRBV5-5, the J call TRBJ1-6, with 8 bases identical to TRBD1. The ends lost 4 bases at V and 9 bases at J; junction bases unmatched: 12. The germline CDR1 and CDR2 sequences are SGHKS and YYEKEE (reference sequence). The length of the CDR3 is 16 residues. The CDR3 DNA is TGTGCCAGCAGCCTGGCCGTGCGACAGGGGTTTTCACCCCTCCACTTT. Protein product: CASSLAVRQGFSPLHF. The full variable domain, in which reference TRBV5-5 and TRBJ1-6 provide the parts outside the CDR3, is DAGVTQSPTHLIKTRGQQVTLRCSPISGHKSVSWYQQVLGQGPQFIFQYYEKEERGRGNFPDRFSARQFPNYSSELNVNALLLGDSALYLCASSLAVRQGFSPLHFGNGTRLTVT.

This clone has only one observation. The chain links TRBV24-1 to TRBJ2-1; a possible D gene is TRBD2 (5 bases). The CDR3 extends over 12 amino acids. Germline values: CDR1 KGHDR, CDR2 SFDVKD. Trimming took off 9 bases at V and 4 bases at J, with 9 bases between the two ends. The CDR3 coding sequence is TGTGCCACCTCCGGCGGGTACAATGAGCAGTTCTTC. This sequence encodes CATSGGYNEQFF.

The chain is built from TRBV12-3 or TRBV12-4 and TRBJ2-1; no reliable D call. The CDR3 runs to 13 residues. V was clipped by 5 bases and J by 9 bases, with 14 bases between them. CDR3 sequence: CASSLGPLSEQFF. DNA for the CDR3: TGTGCCAGCAGTCTCGGACCTCTCAGTGAGCAGTTCTTC.

The table lists this clone with a few counts. The chain combines TRBV6-5 with TRBJ1-1; D remains unclear. This CDR3 has 14 amino acids. Germline CDR1 MNHEY, CDR2 SVGAGI. V lost 4 bases and J lost 3, with 12 bases in between. This CDR3 is CASSSKRQHTEAFF. CDR3 DNA sequence: TGTGCCAGCAGTTCCAAACGCCAGCACACTGAAGCTTTCTTT.

This chain joins TRBV11-2 and TRBJ1-5; D not resolved. The CDR3 consists of 13 residues. Per germline, CDR1 SGHAT and CDR2 FQNNGV. V was pared by 4 bases and J by 6 bases, with 10 bases between. CDR3 in DNA: TGTGCCAGCAGCTCAACGACCGGTCAGCCCCAGCATTTT. Translating it yields CASSSTTGQPQHF.

The CDR3 region has the DNA TGTGCCAGCAGCTTGGAGGCTCGGGGATCCGAGCAGTACTTC. Translation gives CASSLEARGSEQYF. V gene TRBV5-4 combines with J gene TRBJ2-7, with D maybe TRBD2 (5 bases). Trimming stripped 0 bases from V and 6 bases from J, with 13 bases between. CDR3 length: 14 amino acids. Germline values: CDR1 SGHNT, CDR2 YYREEE (reference sequence).

The chain is built from TRBV28 and TRBJ2-7; 7 nucleotides align to TRBD1. CDR3 size: 17 residues. Trimming cost V 4 bases and J 3 bases; bases outside gene matches: 15. CDR1 is MDHEN, CDR2 SYDVKM, per germline. The CDR3 is CASSSVSIAGTDYEQYF. As DNA, the CDR3 is TGTGCCAGCAGTTCGGTGTCTATCGCCGGGACAGACTACGAGCAGTACTTC.

J is TRBJ2-7 and V is TRBV28, with 7 bases aligning to TRBD2. J was trimmed by 0 bases and V by 2 bases; bases with no gene match: 13. This CDR3 has 18 residues. Germline-derived CDR1 and CDR2 are MDHEN and SYDVKM. CDR3 in amino acids: CASSLEPGGGIISYEQYF. DNA for the CDR3: TGTGCCAGCAGTTTAGAGCCCGGGGGAGGGATTATCTCCTACGAGCAGTACTTC. Combining the CDR3 with reference TRBV28 and TRBJ2-7 gives the whole variable domain DVKVTQSSRYLVKRTGEKVFLECVQDMDHENMFWYRQDPGLGLRLIYFSYDVKMKEKGDIPEGYSVSREKKERFSLILESASTNQTSMYLCASSLEPGGGIISYEQYFGPGTRLTVT.

This chain joins TRBV30 and TRBJ2-7; maybe TRBD2 (6 bases). The CDR3 sequence is 14 residues long. Germline-derived CDR1 and CDR2 are GTSNPN and SVGIG (reference sequence). With 1 base removed from V and 3 bases from J, the gap between germline ends came to 13 bases. CDR3 DNA: TGTGCCTGGAGTGCCGGGACTCGAGGCTACGAGCAGTACTTC. Its protein product is CAWSAGTRGYEQYF. The variable domain in full, completed from reference TRBV30 and TRBJ2-7, reads SQTIHQWPATLVQPVGSPLSLECTVEGTSNPNLYWYRQAAGRGLQLLFYSVGIGQISSEVPQNLSASRPQDRQFILSSKKLLLSDSGFYLCAWSAGTRGYEQYFGPGTRLTVT.

V and J are TRBV2 and TRBJ1-2; 10 bases fit TRBD1. The CDR3 totals 14 residues. Looked up from germline, CDR1 is SNHLY and CDR2 is FYNNEI. Unmatched junction bases numbered 5, after V lost 8 bases and J lost 2 bases. CDR3 DNA: TGTGCCAGCTCCCCGGGACAGGGGAACTATGGCTACACCTTC. Its translation: CASSPGQGNYGYTF.

This rearrangement joins TRBV28 to TRBJ2-7; D may be TRBD1 or TRBD2 (5 bases each). The CDR3 covers 13 residues. V was pared by 6 bases and J by 2 bases, with 11 bases between. The germline CDR1 and CDR2 sequences are MDHEN and SYDVKM. The CDR3 here is CASRGMGAYEQYF. The CDR3 nucleotides are TGTGCCAGCAGGGGCATGGGGGCCTACGAGCAGTACTTC.

The chain joins TRBV7-2 to TRBJ1-3; 7 positions match TRBD1. Trimming cost V 5 bases and J 1 base; bases outside gene matches: 5. CDR1 and CDR2 (germline): SGHTA, FQGNSA. The CDR3 is 15 residues long. The DNA of the CDR3 is TGTGCCAGCAGCCGCGACAGGGCATCTGGAAACACCATATATTTT. Translation: CASSRDRASGNTIYF.

The chain has TRBV28 and TRBJ2-1; 7 bases map to TRBD1. The J segment lost 6 bases and the V segment lost 6 bases, leaving 8 bases of the junction unmatched. The germline V gene has CDR1 MDHEN and CDR2 SYDVKM. The CDR3 is 14 amino acids. In DNA, the CDR3 is TGTGCCAGCAGCTTGACAGGGAGCGGCAATGAGCAGTTCTTC. It specifies CASSLTGSGNEQFF. Full variable domain (outside the CDR3, taken from reference TRBV28 and TRBJ2-1): DVKVTQSSRYLVKRTGEKVFLECVQDMDHENMFWYRQDPGLGLRLIYFSYDVKMKEKGDIPEGYSVSREKKERFSLILESASTNQTSMYLCASSLTGSGNEQFFGPGTRLTVL.